The rows below give T cell receptor beta chains drawn from one sample of a study of blood T cell repertoires in COVID-19. TCRdb keeps only in-frame clones here, not all; method: immunoSEQ multiplex PCR. The sample has fewer than 150,000 clones, more than 80% seen once. The specimen sequenced was peripheral blood. The receptors here all came from a human donor in a cohort sampled during active COVID-19. The CDR3 runs from the conserved cysteine through the conserved F or W. Fields, in order: clone size, J gene, D gene, V gene, CDR3 DNA, CDR3 protein. The D gene is left open where the match is weak. Clone size is stated in some rows and not others, as once, few, many or a class when expanded.

-,TRBJ2-1,TRBD2,TRBV3-1/TRBV3-2,TGTGCCAGCAGCCTGGGGCTAGCGGCCTACAATGAGCAGTTCTTC,CASSLGLAAYNEQFF
few,TRBJ1-1,-,TRBV7-3,TGTGCCAGCAGCCAAAACGGGGGTCGGACTGAAGCTTTCTTT,CASSQNGGRTEAFF
-,TRBJ2-5,-,TRBV7-2,TGTGCCAGCAGCCAGAGGGGGGGCCCGGAGACCCAGTACTTC,CASSQRGGPETQYF
once,TRBJ2-7,TRBD2,TRBV9,TGTGCCAGCAGCGCGACGATTACTAGCGACGAGCAGTACTTC,CASSATITSDEQYF
-,TRBJ1-5,-,TRBV4-1,TGCGCCAGCAGCCAACAAGGGGGGGGGAGCAATCAGCCCCAGCATTTT,CASSQQGGGSNQPQHF
-,TRBJ2-7,-,TRBV19,TGTGCCAGTAGTACCCACCGAGGGACATACGAGCAGTACTTC,CASSTHRGTYEQYF
-,TRBJ2-7,TRBD2,TRBV7-3,TGTGCCAGCAGCCCGGGACTAGGCCGATACGAGCAGTACTTC,CASSPGLGRYEQYF
once,TRBJ1-5,TRBD1,TRBV20-1,TGCAGTGCTAGTGAGGGACAGCTAATTCAGCCCCAGCATTTT,CSASEGQLIQPQHF
-,TRBJ2-3,TRBD1,TRBV11-1,TGTGCCAGCAGCGGAGACAGGGTCCGCGCAGATACGCAGTATTTT,CASSGDRVRADTQYF
-,TRBJ1-1,TRBD1,TRBV3-1/TRBV3-2,TGTGCCACGGGGACAGGGGGCTTCACTGAAGCTTTCTTT,CATGTGGFTEAFF
-,TRBJ1-1,-,TRBV6-5,TGTGCCAGCAGTTACCAGGGGCGGACTGAAGCTTTCTTT,CASSYQGRTEAFF
-,TRBJ2-3,-,TRBV24-1,TGTGCCACCAGTGTTTCGTCTAACACAGATACGCAGTATTTT,CATSVSSNTDTQYF
-,TRBJ2-7,-,TRBV18,TGTGCCAGCTCACCAGGGGGGAGCTCCTACGAGCAGTACTTC,CASSPGGSSYEQYF
-,TRBJ2-1,TRBD2,TRBV5-1,TGCGCCAGCAGCGCCACCCTAGCGGGGGCGGGCAATGAGCAGTTCTTC,CASSATLAGAGNEQFF
-,TRBJ1-2,TRBD1,TRBV7-8,TGTGCCAGCAGCCGGGACAGACGTAACTATGGCTACACCTTC,CASSRDRRNYGYTF
-,TRBJ1-4,-,TRBV2,TGTGCCAGCATTCAGGGGAGTCCTAATGAAAAACTGTTTTTT,CASIQGSPNEKLFF
-,TRBJ2-5,-,TRBV27,TGTGCCAGCAGCCGGGTCTTGGTCGGGGGACTTCAAGAGACCCAGTACTTC,CASSRVLVGGLQETQYF
-,TRBJ2-5,-,TRBV24-1,TGTGCCACCAGCGATACTAGGACGATTGGAGAGACCCAGTACTTC,CATSDTRTIGETQYF
-,TRBJ1-1,-,TRBV6-2/TRBV6-3,TGTGCCAGCAGTTATTTGGGGGAGGTGAACACTGAAGCTTTCTTT,CASSYLGEVNTEAFF
-,TRBJ1-2,-,TRBV12-3/TRBV12-4,TGTGCCAGCAGTCCCCAGGGCCACTATGGCTACACCTTC,CASSPQGHYGYTF
-,TRBJ1-4,-,TRBV6-5,TGTGCCAGCAGTAAAACGACAGGCCCTAATGAAAAACTGTTTTTT,CASSKTTGPNEKLFF
once,TRBJ2-2,-,TRBV5-1,TGCGCCAGCAGCATGGGACTTGTCACCGGGGAGCTGTTTTTT,CASSMGLVTGELFF
-,TRBJ2-2,-,TRBV6-5,TGTGCCAGCAGACCGGGATCCCAGGTCGGGGAGCTGTTTTTT,CASRPGSQVGELFF
-,TRBJ2-4,TRBD2,TRBV30,TGTGCCTGGGCGGGGGGAAACATTCAGTACTTC,CAWAGGNIQYF
-,TRBJ1-5,TRBD1,TRBV29-1,TGCAGCGTTGAAGTCGGCGACAGGGGAGGGCAGCCCCAGCATTTT,CSVEVGDRGGQPQHF
-,TRBJ1-6,-,TRBV14,TGTGCCAGCAGCCAAGATCCTCATAATTCACCCCTCCACTTT,CASSQDPHNSPLHF
-,TRBJ2-7,-,TRBV28,TGTGCCAGCAGTTCAGGGATCTACGAGCAGTACTTC,CASSSGIYEQYF
-,TRBJ2-5,-,TRBV24-1,TGTGCCACCAGTGATCCCACAGGGATGGGAGAGACCCAGTACTTC,CATSDPTGMGETQYF
-,TRBJ2-2,TRBD1,TRBV28,TGTGCCAGCAGTTCCACACAGGGGCGAGGCGGGGAGCTGTTTTTT,CASSSTQGRGGELFF
-,TRBJ2-2,TRBD2,TRBV7-3,TGTGCCAGCAGCCCATACCCGACTAGCGGGGGGGCCAAATCTGGGGAGCTGTTTTTT,CASSPYPTSGGAKSGELFF
-,TRBJ2-7,TRBD2,TRBV6-2/TRBV6-3,TGTGCCAGCAGTGGACCAGGCCGACTAGCCTCCCGTTCCTACGAGCAGTACTTC,CASSGPGRLASRSYEQYF
-,TRBJ2-2,TRBD2,TRBV5-1,TGCGCCAGCAGCTTGGCCCCGGGACTAGGGGGGACCGGGGAGCTGTTTTTT,CASSLAPGLGGTGELFF
once,TRBJ2-7,-,TRBV5-3,TGTGCCAGAACCGTGTGGCCTCGAAGCTACGAGCAGTACTTC,CARTVWPRSYEQYF
-,TRBJ2-1,TRBD1,TRBV25-1,TGTGCCAGCAGTGATTACAGGGGGGCTAACAATGAGCAGTTCTTC,CASSDYRGANNEQFF
-,TRBJ1-1,-,TRBV7-2,TGTGCCAGCAGCTTAACGGGAGCCGACACTGAAGCTTTCTTT,CASSLTGADTEAFF
-,TRBJ2-1,TRBD2,TRBV5-1,TGCGCCAGCAGCTTGGGACTAGCGGGCCCCAATGAGCAGTTCTTC,CASSLGLAGPNEQFF
-,TRBJ2-5,TRBD2,TRBV6-5,TGTGCCAGCAGCCAGACTAGCGGGTACCAAGAGACCCAGTACTTC,CASSQTSGYQETQYF
once,TRBJ1-2,TRBD1,TRBV3-1/TRBV3-2,TGTGCCAGCAGCCAAGTACTATCAGGGGGCGGGGGCTACACCTTC,CASSQVLSGGGGYTF
-,TRBJ1-2,-,TRBV15,TGTGCCACCAGCTCAACAACCCAGGGGAGCGGCTACACCTTC,CATSSTTQGSGYTF
-,TRBJ2-1,-,TRBV5-8,TGTGCCAGCAGCTTGGAAAGGGGCGTCGGGAATGAGCAGTTCTTC,CASSLERGVGNEQFF
-,TRBJ2-3,-,TRBV29-1,TGCAGCGTTGAGGGTGGGGCCACCACTTTTGATACGCAGTATTTT,CSVEGGATTFDTQYF
-,TRBJ1-5,TRBD1,TRBV9,TGTGCCAGCAGCCAGACAGGGGGCGATCAGCCCCAGCATTTT,CASSQTGGDQPQHF
-,TRBJ1-1,-,TRBV5-1,TGCGCCAGCAGCTTGTTTCAGGGCTTGAACACTGAAGCTTTCTTT,CASSLFQGLNTEAFF
-,TRBJ2-7,-,TRBV5-6,TGTGCCAGCAGCTTCATGTACGAGCAGTACTTC,CASSFMYEQYF
-,TRBJ1-2,TRBD1,TRBV7-2,TGTGCCAGCAGCTTAACGAGACAGGGGGGATCCTATGGCTACACCTTC,CASSLTRQGGSYGYTF
-,TRBJ2-2,TRBD1,TRBV28,TGTGCCGGGTCGACAGGGTCCACGAACACCGGGGAGCTGTTTTTT,CAGSTGSTNTGELFF
-,TRBJ2-2,TRBD1,TRBV5-5,TGTGCCAGCAGTAACAAGCCGGGACAGGGGGTGACCGGGGAGCTGTTTTTT,CASSNKPGQGVTGELFF
-,TRBJ2-5,-,TRBV5-4,TGTGCCAGCAGCTTCTCCAGGGAGACCCAGTACTTC,CASSFSRETQYF
-,TRBJ2-1,-,TRBV4-1,TGCGCCAGCAGCCAAGCGATGAGCTCCTACAATGAGCAGTTCTTC,CASSQAMSSYNEQFF
-,TRBJ2-2,-,TRBV3-1/TRBV3-2,TGTGCCAGCAGCCTAGGGGCAGGGCGGACCGGGGAGCTGTTTTTT,CASSLGAGRTGELFF
few,TRBJ2-7,-,TRBV4-1,TGCGCCAGCAGCGGGGGGTCTGAGCTTAGCGAGCAGTACTTC,CASSGGSELSEQYF
-,TRBJ1-3,-,TRBV5-1,TGCGCCAGCAGCGCCCAAAACCAGGGAGGCGGAAACACCATATATTTT,CASSAQNQGGGNTIYF
-,TRBJ2-1,TRBD1,TRBV4-1,TGCGCCAGCAGCCAACCTCCGGGACAGCGCACGGGGCAGTTCTTC,CASSQPPGQRTGQFF
-,TRBJ1-5,-,TRBV25-1,TGTGCCAGCAGTGACTCCCCAGGGACACTTCTAACTAATCAGCCCCAGCATTTT,CASSDSPGTLLTNQPQHF
-,TRBJ2-2,TRBD1,TRBV5-4,TGTGCCAGCAGCCCACCAGGGGGCCGCACCGGGGAGCTGTTTTTT,CASSPPGGRTGELFF
-,TRBJ1-2,TRBD1,TRBV5-8,TGTGCCAGCAGCTTTACCGGGACAGGGGGCAGCTATGGCTACACCTTC,CASSFTGTGGSYGYTF